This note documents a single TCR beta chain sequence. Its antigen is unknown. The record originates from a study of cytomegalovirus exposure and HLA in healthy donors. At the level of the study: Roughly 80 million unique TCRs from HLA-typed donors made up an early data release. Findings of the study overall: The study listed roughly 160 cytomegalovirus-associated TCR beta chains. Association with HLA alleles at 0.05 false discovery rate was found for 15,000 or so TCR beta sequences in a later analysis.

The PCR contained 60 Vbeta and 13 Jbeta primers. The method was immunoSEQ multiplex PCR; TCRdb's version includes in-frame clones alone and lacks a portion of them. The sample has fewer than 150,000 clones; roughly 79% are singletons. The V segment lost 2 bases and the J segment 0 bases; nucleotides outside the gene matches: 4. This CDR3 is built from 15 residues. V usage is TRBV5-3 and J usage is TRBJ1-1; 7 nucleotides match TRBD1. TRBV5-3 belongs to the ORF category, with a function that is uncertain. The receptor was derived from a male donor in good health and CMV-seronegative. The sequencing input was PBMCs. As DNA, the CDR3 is TGTGCCAGAAGCTTCGGAGACAGGGTGAACACTGAAGCTTTCTTT. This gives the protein CARSFGDRVNTEAFF.